A single sample gave rise to the 14 T cell receptor beta chains below, sequenced in a study of sequential checkpoint blockade in melanoma (dated by TCRdb to about 2019). The treatment or condition label for this specimen denotes: randomized to nivolumab then ipilimumab (arm A) or the reverse (arm B). The library relied on the immunoSEQ multiplex PCR assay. The immuneACCESS repertoire file appears here via TCRdb, limited to in-frame rearrangements. These files lack a portion of the clones; in checked studies, under half of the deficit traces to unresolved V genes, and the cause of the others is not known. In this sample the table shows tens of thousands of clones, approximately 90% of which occur a single time. The ten most abundant clones make up more than 10% of the sample. The sequencing used CD8+ T cells sorted from blood (inferred from file names), collected from a patient given nivolumab and ipilimumab in sequence. These receptor sequences come from a human donor with melanoma.

A single count supports this clone. The V call is TRBV5-6, the J call TRBJ1-4; possible D gene TRBD1, 5 bases. CDR1 and CDR2 (germline): SGHDT, YYEEEE. V dropped 0 bases and J dropped 0 bases, with 9 bases sitting between them. The CDR3 consists of 16 residues. CDR3 sequence reads: CASSLEGDATNEKLFF. In nucleotides, the CDR3 is TGTGCCAGCAGCTTGGAAGGGGATGCAACTAATGAAAAACTGTTTTTT. The full variable domain, completed using reference TRBV5-6 and TRBJ1-4, is DAGVTQSPTHLIKTRGQQVTLRCSPKSGHDTVSWYQQALGQGPQFIFQYYEEEERQRGNFPDRFSGHQFPNYSSELNVNALLLGDSALYLCASSLEGDATNEKLFFGSGTQLSVL.

The chain combines TRBV10-1 with TRBJ2-7; 7 bases match TRBD1. Germline CDR1 and CDR2: WNHNN and SYGVQD (reference sequence). CDR3 size: 14 residues. Trimming removed 3 bases from V and 4 bases from J; junction bases left unmatched: 6. The CDR3 coding sequence is TGCGCCAGCAGTGAACGACAGGGATGGTACGAGCAGTACTTC. Amino acid sequence: CASSERQGWYEQYF.

The chain combines TRBV28 with TRBJ2-1; the match to TRBD1 covers 9 bases. V was pared by 6 bases and J by 6 bases, with 6 bases of the junction left unmatched. The CDR3 has 14 amino acids. Germline V lookup: CDR1 MDHEN, CDR2 SYDVKM. The CDR3 reads CASSRDRAGNEQFF. CDR3 coding DNA: TGTGCCAGCAGCCGGGACAGGGCGGGCAATGAGCAGTTCTTC.

V and J are TRBV2 and TRBJ1-1; D remains ambiguous. V lost 4 bases and J 0 bases, leaving 3 bases between the germline ends. Germline lookup yields CDR1 SNHLY and CDR2 FYNNEI. The CDR3 is 12 amino acids. DNA for the CDR3: TGTGCCAGCAGTGTAATGAACACTGAAGCTTTCTTT. This translates into CASSVMNTEAFF.

The chain combines TRBV7-3 with TRBJ2-7; 8 positions agree with TRBD1. CDR3 length equals 18 residues. After removal of 2 bases from V and 3 bases from J, the junction contained 15 bases not matched to a gene. Germline-derived CDR1 and CDR2 are SGHTA and FQGTGA. The CDR3 region is CASSLFTGGLAPFYEQYF. The DNA of the CDR3 is TGTGCCAGCAGCTTATTTACAGGGGGGCTAGCTCCTTTCTACGAGCAGTACTTC.

Only a few counts were recorded for this clone. The rearrangement uses TRBV7-3 and TRBJ2-2; unclear D gene. Per the germline V gene, CDR1 is SGHTA and CDR2 is FQGTGA. V was pared by 4 bases and J by 6 bases, with 15 bases between. CDR3 size: 15 residues. Here the CDR3 DNA reads TGTGCCAGCAGCTCATATAGACAAAGCTCCGGGGAGCTGTTTTTT. Its translation is CASSSYRQSSGELFF.

CDR3 residues: CASSLLIMGQGAYTGELFF. The CDR3 region has the DNA TGTGCCAGCAGCTTGTTAATTATGGGACAGGGGGCGTACACCGGGGAGCTGTTTTTT. V and J are TRBV5-6 and TRBJ2-2; 12 bases are shared with TRBD1. Trimming took 1 base from V and 3 from J; bases not matched to a gene: 10. The germline V gene has CDR1 SGHDT and CDR2 YYEEEE. The CDR3 runs to 19 residues.

The CDR3 bases are TGTGCCAGTAGTATGCCCCGGGACAGGGGGCTGCTCACTGAAGCTTTCTTT. This sequence encodes CASSMPRDRGLLTEAFF. The chain couples TRBV19 to TRBJ1-1; 12 bases agree with TRBD1. CDR1 is LNHDA and CDR2 is SQIVND in the germline V gene (reference sequence). The junction had 9 bases not matched to a gene; V was cut back by 3 bases and J by 4 bases. This CDR3 contains 17 residues.

This clone was observed a single time. The rearrangement uses TRBV7-6 and TRBJ2-2; 9 bases line up with TRBD2. Germline V CDR1 and CDR2: SGHVS, FNYEAQ. V was pared by 5 bases and J by 1 base, with 5 bases of the junction left unmatched. This CDR3 has 16 amino acids. The CDR3 region is CASSPFSGRNTGELFF. The CDR3 DNA sequence: TGTGCCAGCAGCCCCTTTAGCGGGAGGAACACCGGGGAGCTGTTTTTT.

The chain has TRBV29-1 and TRBJ2-2; no clear D. The ends were cut back, 6 bases at V and 3 bases at J, with 5 bases in the middle. This CDR3 region has 11 residues. CDR1 and CDR2 (germline): SQVTM, ANQGSEA. The CDR3 DNA reads TGCAGCGTACGGTACACCGGGGAGCTGTTTTTT. This codes for CSVRYTGELFF.

The chain joins TRBV4-1 to TRBJ2-7, with 7 nucleotides matching TRBD2. The CDR3 runs to 13 residues. CDR1 MGHRA and CDR2 YSYEKL come from the germline V gene. V lost 1 base and J lost 5; bases outside the gene matches: 2. CDR3 protein: CASSQGAGDEQYV. CDR3 nucleotide sequence: TGCGCCAGCAGCCAAGGGGCGGGAGACGAGCAGTACGTC.

This clone was picked up a small number of times. The CDR3 region has the DNA TGTGCCAGCAGCCCCTACCCTAGCGCCCATGAGCAGTTCTTC. The encoded protein is CASSPYPSAHEQFF. The chain combines TRBV7-3 with TRBJ2-1; D possibly corresponds to TRBD2 (6 bases). The CDR3 contains 14 residues. CDR1 SGHTA and CDR2 FQGTGA come from the germline V gene. V was trimmed by 5 bases and J by 8 bases, leaving 16 bases between them.

The V call is TRBV7-8, the J call TRBJ2-7; D is undetermined. The CDR3 has 14 amino acids. Looked up from germline, CDR1 is SGHVS and CDR2 is FQNEAQ. Deletions cut 5 bases from V and 4 bases from J, with 15 bases between. The CDR3 reads CASSPRSLLYEQYV. CDR3 sequence (DNA): TGTGCCAGCAGCCCGCGGTCGCTCCTATACGAGCAGTACGTC.

The chain links TRBV27 to TRBJ1-2; 7 positions agree with TRBD1. Unmatched junction bases numbered 5, after V lost 3 bases and J lost 4 bases. CDR1 is MNHEY and CDR2 is SMNVEV in the germline V gene (reference sequence). The CDR3 covers 14 residues. The CDR3 region is CASSFLGTVYGYTF. Here the CDR3 DNA reads TGTGCCAGCAGTTTCCTAGGGACAGTCTATGGCTACACCTTC.